This T cell receptor beta chain was identified during a study of tumor-infiltrating lymphocytes in primary liver carcinoma. Study as a whole: Samples yielded about 3.65 to 7.13 million productive TCRbeta reads, similar across tissue types. Findings and caveats of the study: Only about 7.5-25% of top clones appeared in all five tumor regions. Among the pair types, tumor region pairs showed more overlap than tumor-adjacent and tumor-blood pairs.

Unsorted bulk tissue (roughly 19-31 mg) underwent RNA and DNA co-extraction. For each tumor, five separate regions were sampled. TCR beta cDNA came from approximately 0.55 ug total RNA, primed with a constant-region primer. Three-round nested multiplex PCR performed with slightly modified ARM-PCR produced the TCR beta libraries. Forward primers for TRBV1-TRBV30 and a C-beta reverse primer served the first two PCR rounds, at 10 cycles each. TCRdb fed the multiplex PCR reads into MiXCR, producing one record per CDR3 protein. The sample shows about 84,000 distinct CDR3 sequences, approximately 70% of them seen only once. Germline CDR1 and CDR2: SQVTM and ANQGSEA. There are 13 residues in the CDR3. Trimming removed 7 bases from V and 4 bases from J; junction bases left unmatched: 5. The sample holds many counts of this clonotype. Its antigen is not identified.

Sequenced input: liver tumor tissue from sampling region 1. As to subset: tumor region T1, superior pole. The rearrangement links TRBV29-1 to TRBJ1-1, with TRBD1 matching 11 bases. The clonotype was recovered from a man aged 35 to 55 with primary liver carcinoma and hepatitis B virus infection. The CDR3 nucleotides read TGCAGCGCTGGGACAGGGGGTGGCACTGAAGCTTTCTTT. Protein product: CSAGTGGGTEAFF.